This record looks at one T cell receptor beta chain sequence and its context. Data came from immunoSEQ multiplex PCR; TCRdb stores just in-frame clones and leaves some out. The table includes 45,000 to 60,000 clones, about nine tenths detected once. The germline CDR1 and CDR2 sequences are MGHRA and YSYEKL. CDR3 length: 14 amino acids. V lost 3 bases, J lost 5 bases, and 13 bases lay in between. The sample originates from a study of OX40 agonist ivuxolimab in advanced cancers. The sequence was obtained from an adult with an advanced solid tumor such as melanoma, head and neck, liver or kidney cancer. The sample consisted of CD4+ or CD8+ T cells sorted from blood, taken in a trial of the OX40 agonist ivuxolimab. The chain is built from TRBV4-1 and TRBJ1-1; D is ambiguous. DNA of the CDR3: TGCGCCAGCAGCCAGCCCACCCGAACAACTGAAGCTTTCTTT. Translated, it gives CASSQPTRTTEAFF.